This T cell receptor beta chain was recovered during a study of blood T cell repertoires in COVID-19. Original handling: Amplification with reference gene primers provided the estimates of nucleated cell counts. Generated by immunoSEQ multiplex PCR, the TCRdb table keeps only in-frame clones and is missing some. V and J calls and clone size come straight from that table; D and trimming were deduced from the DNA. The table includes 65,000 to 85,000 clones, roughly 80% detected once. The germline V gene has CDR1 SEHNR and CDR2 FQNEAQ (reference sequence). The CDR3 extends over 16 amino acids. Trimming cost V 3 bases and J 4 bases; bases outside gene matches: 7. This clone was detected only once.

The TCR sequence derives from a woman in her fifties or sixties with acute or convalescent COVID-19. Sequencing was carried out using peripheral blood. The V and J genes are TRBV7-9 and TRBJ2-1; 9 bases agree with TRBD2. The CDR3 DNA sequence: TGTGCCAGCAGCTTGTTCCGGCTAGCGGGGTACAATGAGCAGTTCTTC. Its translation: CASSLFRLAGYNEQFF. Supplemented by reference TRBV7-9 and TRBJ2-1, the full variable domain reads DTGVSQNPRHKITKRGQNVTFRCDPISEHNRLYWYRQTLGQGPEFLTYFQNEAQLEKSRLLSDRFSAERPKGSFSTLEIQRTEQGDSAMYLCASSLFRLAGYNEQFFGPGTRLTVL.